This entry is about one T cell receptor beta chain. Its antigen remains unidentified. The sample comes from a study of shared clonotypes between healthy human individuals. General study findings and limits: Sharing across four donors was seen in roughly 5% of naive CD4 clonotypes.

The data were produced by immunoSEQ multiplex PCR, yet TCRdb's version contains in-frame clones alone and is incomplete. Counted here are about 510,000 clones, 95% to 97% occurring once; the ten biggest clones make up less than 0.06%. The CDR3 is 16 amino acids. From germline, CDR1 is KGHSH and CDR2 LQKENI. V was pared by 3 bases and J by 0 bases, with 6 bases of the junction left unmatched. The specimen sequenced was naive CD4+ T cells sorted from blood. The sample's subset: CD45RA+ positively selected. The source of this sequence is a woman in her twenties or thirties in good health. The chain couples TRBV18 to TRBJ1-1, with 8 bases lining up with TRBD1. The CDR3 DNA reads TGTGCCAGCTCACCCTGGGTGACAGGGGTGAACACTGAAGCTTTCTTT. This encodes CASSPWVTGVNTEAFF.